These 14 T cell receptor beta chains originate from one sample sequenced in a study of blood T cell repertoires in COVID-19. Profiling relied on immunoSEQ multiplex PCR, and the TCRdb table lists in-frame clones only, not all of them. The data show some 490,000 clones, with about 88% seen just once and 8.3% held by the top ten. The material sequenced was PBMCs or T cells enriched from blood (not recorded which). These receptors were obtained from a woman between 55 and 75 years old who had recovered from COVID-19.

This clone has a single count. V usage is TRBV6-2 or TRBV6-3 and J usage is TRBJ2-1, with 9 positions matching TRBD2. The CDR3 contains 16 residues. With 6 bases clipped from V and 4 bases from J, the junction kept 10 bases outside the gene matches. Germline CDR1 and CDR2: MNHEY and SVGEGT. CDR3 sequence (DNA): TGTGCCAGCAGCCCTAGAGCGGGGGGAGGTTACAATGAGCAGTTCTTC. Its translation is CASSPRAGGGYNEQFF.

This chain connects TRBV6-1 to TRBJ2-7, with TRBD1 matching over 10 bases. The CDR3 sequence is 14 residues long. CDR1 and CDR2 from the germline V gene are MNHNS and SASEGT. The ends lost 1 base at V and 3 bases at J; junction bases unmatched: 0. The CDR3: CASSEGTGGYEQYV. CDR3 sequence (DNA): TGTGCCAGCAGTGAAGGGACAGGGGGCTACGAGCAGTACGTC.

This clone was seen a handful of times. Here the CDR3 reads CASSPDRGRYEQYF. The CDR3, as DNA: TGTGCCAGCAGCCCGGACAGGGGTAGGTACGAGCAGTACTTC. V usage is TRBV2 and J usage is TRBJ2-7; 9 positions agree with TRBD1. Germline lookup yields CDR1 SNHLY and CDR2 FYNNEI. The CDR3 totals 14 residues. V shed 6 bases, J shed 4 bases, and the junction held 7 bases outside the gene matches. The full variable domain, rest sourced from reference TRBV2 and TRBJ2-7, is EPEVTQTPSHQVTQMGQEVILRCVPISNHLYFYWYRQILGQKVEFLVSFYNNEISEKSEIFDDQFSVERPDGSNFTLKIRSTKLEDSAMYFCASSPDRGRYEQYFGPGTRLTVT.

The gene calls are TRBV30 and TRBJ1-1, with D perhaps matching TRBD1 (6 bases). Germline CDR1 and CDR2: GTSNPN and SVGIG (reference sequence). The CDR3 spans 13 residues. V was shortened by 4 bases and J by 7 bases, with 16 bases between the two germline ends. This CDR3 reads CAWITGWSSEAFF. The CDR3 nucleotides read TGTGCCTGGATTACAGGGTGGTCAAGTGAAGCTTTCTTT.

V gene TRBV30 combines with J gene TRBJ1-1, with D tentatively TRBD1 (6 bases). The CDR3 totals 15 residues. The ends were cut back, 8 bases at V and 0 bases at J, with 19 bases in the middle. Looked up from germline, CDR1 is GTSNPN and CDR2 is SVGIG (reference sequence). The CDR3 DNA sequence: TGTGCCGGGGGGGACACCCGAGCGTTGAACACTGAAGCTTTCTTT. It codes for CAGGDTRALNTEAFF.

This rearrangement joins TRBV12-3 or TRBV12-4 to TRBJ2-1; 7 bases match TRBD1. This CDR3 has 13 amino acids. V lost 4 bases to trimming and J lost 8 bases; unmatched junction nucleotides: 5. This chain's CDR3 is CASSSIDRDEQFF. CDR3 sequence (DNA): TGTGCCAGCAGTTCGATTGACAGGGATGAGCAGTTCTTC.

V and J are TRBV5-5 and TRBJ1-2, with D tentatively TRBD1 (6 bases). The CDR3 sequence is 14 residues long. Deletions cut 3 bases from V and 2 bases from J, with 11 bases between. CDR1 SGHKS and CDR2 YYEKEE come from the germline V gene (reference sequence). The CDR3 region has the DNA TGTGCCAGCAGCTCTGGACAGTCCAACTATGGCTACACCTTC. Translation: CASSSGQSNYGYTF.

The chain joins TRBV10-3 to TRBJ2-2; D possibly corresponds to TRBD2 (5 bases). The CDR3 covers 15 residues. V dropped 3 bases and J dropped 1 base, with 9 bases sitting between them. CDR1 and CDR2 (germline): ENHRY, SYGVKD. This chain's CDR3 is CAISEASGNTGELFF. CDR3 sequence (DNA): TGTGCCATCAGTGAAGCAAGCGGGAACACCGGGGAGCTGTTTTTT.

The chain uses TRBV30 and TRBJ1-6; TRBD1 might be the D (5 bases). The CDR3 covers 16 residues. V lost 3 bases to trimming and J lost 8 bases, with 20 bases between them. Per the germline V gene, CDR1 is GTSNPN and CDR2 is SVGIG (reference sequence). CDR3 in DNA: TGTGCCTGGAGCGGGGGACGAGGAGAGGGGTATTCACCCCTCCACTTT. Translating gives CAWSGGRGEGYSPLHF.

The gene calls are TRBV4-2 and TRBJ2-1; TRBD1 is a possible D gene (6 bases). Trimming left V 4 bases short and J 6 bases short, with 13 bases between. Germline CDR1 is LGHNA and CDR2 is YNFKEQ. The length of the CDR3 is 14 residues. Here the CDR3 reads CASSPAGEFNEQFF. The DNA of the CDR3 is TGTGCCAGCAGCCCGGCAGGGGAATTCAATGAGCAGTTCTTC.

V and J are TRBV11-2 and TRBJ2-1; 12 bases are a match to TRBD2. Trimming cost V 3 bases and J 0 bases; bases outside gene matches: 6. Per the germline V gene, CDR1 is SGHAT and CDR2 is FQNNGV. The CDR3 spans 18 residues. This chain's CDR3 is CASSLLLAGGLSYNEQFF. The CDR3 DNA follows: TGTGCCAGCAGCTTGTTGCTAGCGGGGGGGCTCTCCTACAATGAGCAGTTCTTC.

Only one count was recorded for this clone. The CDR3 spells CASSSSGKGEETQYF. CDR3 bases: TGTGCCAGCAGCTCCTCAGGAAAGGGGGAAGAGACCCAGTACTTC. The genes are TRBV7-2 and TRBJ2-5, with D maybe TRBD1 (6 bases). V lost 4 bases, J lost 3 bases, and 15 bases lay in between. The CDR3 covers 15 residues. Germline lookup yields CDR1 SGHTA and CDR2 FQGNSA.

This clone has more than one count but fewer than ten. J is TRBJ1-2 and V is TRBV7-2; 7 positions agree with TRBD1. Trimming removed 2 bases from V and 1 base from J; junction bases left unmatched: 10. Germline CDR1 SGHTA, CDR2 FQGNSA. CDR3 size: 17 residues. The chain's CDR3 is CASSLLGRGSGNYGYTF. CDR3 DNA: TGTGCCAGCAGCTTATTGGGCAGGGGGTCGGGTAACTATGGCTACACCTTC. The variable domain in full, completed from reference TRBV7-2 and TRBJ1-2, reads GAGVSQSPSNKVTEKGKDVELRCDPISGHTALYWYRQSLGQGLEFLIYFQGNSAPDKSGLPSDRFSAERTGGSVSTLTIQRTQQEDSAVYLCASSLLGRGSGNYGYTFGSGTRLTVV.

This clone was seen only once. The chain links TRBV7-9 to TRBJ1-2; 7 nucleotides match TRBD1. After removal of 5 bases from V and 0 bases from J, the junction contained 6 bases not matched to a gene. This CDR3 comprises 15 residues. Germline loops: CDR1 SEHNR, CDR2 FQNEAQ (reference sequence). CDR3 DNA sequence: TGTGCCAGCAGCGACCGGACAGGCCCTAACTATGGCTACACCTTC. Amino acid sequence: CASSDRTGPNYGYTF.